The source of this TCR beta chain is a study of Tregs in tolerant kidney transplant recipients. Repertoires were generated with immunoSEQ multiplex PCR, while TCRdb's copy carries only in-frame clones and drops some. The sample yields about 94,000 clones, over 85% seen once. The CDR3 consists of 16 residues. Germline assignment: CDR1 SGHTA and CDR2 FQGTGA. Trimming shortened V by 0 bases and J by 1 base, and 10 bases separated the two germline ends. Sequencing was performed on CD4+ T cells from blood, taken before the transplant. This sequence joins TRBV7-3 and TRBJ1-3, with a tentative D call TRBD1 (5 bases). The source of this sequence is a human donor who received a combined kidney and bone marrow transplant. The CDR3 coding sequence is TGTGCCAGCAGCTTAACTGGGGGGGGTTCTGGAAACACCATATATTTT. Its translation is CASSLTGGGSGNTIYF.